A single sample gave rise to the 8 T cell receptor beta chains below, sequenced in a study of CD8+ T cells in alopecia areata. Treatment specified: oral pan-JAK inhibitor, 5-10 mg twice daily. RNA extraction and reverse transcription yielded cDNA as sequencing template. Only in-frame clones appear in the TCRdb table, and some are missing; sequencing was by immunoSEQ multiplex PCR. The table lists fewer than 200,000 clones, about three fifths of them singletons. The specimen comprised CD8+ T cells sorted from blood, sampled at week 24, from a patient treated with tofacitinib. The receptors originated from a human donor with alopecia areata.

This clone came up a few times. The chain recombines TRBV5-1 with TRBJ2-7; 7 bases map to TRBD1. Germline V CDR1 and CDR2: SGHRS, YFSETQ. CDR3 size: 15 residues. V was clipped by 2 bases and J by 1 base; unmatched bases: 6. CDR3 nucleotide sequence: TGCGCCAGCAGCTTACAGGGGTTTTCTTCCTACGAGCAGTACTTC. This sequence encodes CASSLQGFSSYEQYF.

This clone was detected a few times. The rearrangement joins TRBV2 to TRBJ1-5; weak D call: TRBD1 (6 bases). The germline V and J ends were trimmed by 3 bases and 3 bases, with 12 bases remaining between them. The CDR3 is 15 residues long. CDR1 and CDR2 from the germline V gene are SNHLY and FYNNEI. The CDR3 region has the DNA TGTGCCAGCAGTGACTTCACAGGGTACAATCAGCCCCAGCATTTT. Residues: CASSDFTGYNQPQHF.

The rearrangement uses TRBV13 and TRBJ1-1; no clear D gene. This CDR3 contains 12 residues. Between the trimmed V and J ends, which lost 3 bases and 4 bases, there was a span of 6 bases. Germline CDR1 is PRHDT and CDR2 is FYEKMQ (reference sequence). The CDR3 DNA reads TGTGCCAGCAGCTTGACCTTCACTGAAGCTTTCTTT. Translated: CASSLTFTEAFF.

CDR3 sequence reads: CASGRGSEAFF. CDR3 in DNA: TGTGCCAGCGGTCGGGGTTCTGAAGCTTTCTTT. V and J are TRBV2 and TRBJ1-1; D uncertain. V was pared by 8 bases and J by 6 bases, with 10 bases between. Germline V gene sequence: CDR1 SNHLY, CDR2 FYNNEI. The CDR3 contains 11 residues.

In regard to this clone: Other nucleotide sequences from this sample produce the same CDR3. The CDR3 sequence: CASSLGSSPLHF. The CDR3 region has the DNA TGTGCCAGCAGCTTGGGGAGCTCACCCCTCCACTTT. The V and J genes are TRBV5-6 and TRBJ1-6; D is uncertain. The CDR3 is 12 amino acids. The germline V and J ends were trimmed by 0 bases and 10 bases, with 5 bases remaining between them. The germline V gene has CDR1 SGHDT and CDR2 YYEEEE.

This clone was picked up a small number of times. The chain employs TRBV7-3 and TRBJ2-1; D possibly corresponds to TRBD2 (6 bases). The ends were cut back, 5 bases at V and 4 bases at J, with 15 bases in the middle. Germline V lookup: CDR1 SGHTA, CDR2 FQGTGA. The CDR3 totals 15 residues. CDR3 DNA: TGTGCCAGCAGCCCTCGTTGGGGGGATTACAATGAGCAGTTCTTC. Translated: CASSPRWGDYNEQFF. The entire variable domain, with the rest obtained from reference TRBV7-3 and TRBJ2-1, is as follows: GAGVSQTPSNKVTEKGKYVELRCDPISGHTALYWYRQSLGQGPEFLIYFQGTGAADDSGLPNDRFFAVRPEGSVSTLKIQRTERGDSAVYLCASSPRWGDYNEQFFGPGTRLTVL.

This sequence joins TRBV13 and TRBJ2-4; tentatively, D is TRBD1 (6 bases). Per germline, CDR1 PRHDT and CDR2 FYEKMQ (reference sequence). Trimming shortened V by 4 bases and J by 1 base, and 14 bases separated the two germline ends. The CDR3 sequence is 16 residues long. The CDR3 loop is CASSSGDTAAKNIQYF. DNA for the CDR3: TGTGCCAGCAGCTCCGGGGACACCGCCGCCAAAAACATTCAGTACTTC.

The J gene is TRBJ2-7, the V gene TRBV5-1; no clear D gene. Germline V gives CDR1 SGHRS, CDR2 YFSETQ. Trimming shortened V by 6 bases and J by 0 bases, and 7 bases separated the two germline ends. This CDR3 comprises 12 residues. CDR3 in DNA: TGCGCCAGCACAGGCAGCTCCTACGAGCAGTACTTC. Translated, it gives CASTGSSYEQYF.